This TCR beta chain was recorded in a study of shared clonotypes between healthy human individuals. Study information: Contributing individuals were two females and three males aged 18 to 49.

General study results and limits: Naive subsets usually exceeded memory subsets in estimated richness.

The assay was immunoSEQ multiplex PCR, and TCRdb's table has in-frame clones only and misses some. In the table there are roughly 2 million clones, approximately 95% of which are singletons. It was CD45RO-negative cells, positively selected for CCR7, that made up naive CD8 cells, with terminally differentiated effector memory CD45RA+ cells excluded. Concerning this clone: The antigen remains unidentified.

Germline V gene sequence: CDR1 SNHLY, CDR2 FYNNEI. CDR3 length equals 13 residues. Deletions cut 4 bases from V and 3 bases from J, with 10 bases between. The sequenced sample was naive CD8+ T cells sorted from blood. This TCR came from a man between 18 and 35 years old in good health. This rearrangement joins TRBV2 to TRBJ2-7; D may be TRBD1 (6 bases). The CDR3 here is CASSGGQNYEQYF. The CDR3 DNA is TGTGCCAGCAGTGGGGGACAAAACTACGAGCAGTACTTC.